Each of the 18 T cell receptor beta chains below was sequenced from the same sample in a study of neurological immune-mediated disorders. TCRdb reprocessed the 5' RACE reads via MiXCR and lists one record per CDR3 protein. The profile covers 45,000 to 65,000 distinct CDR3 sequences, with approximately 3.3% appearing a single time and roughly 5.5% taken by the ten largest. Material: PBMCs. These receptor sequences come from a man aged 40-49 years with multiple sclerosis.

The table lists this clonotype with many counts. Here the CDR3 reads CATSLDSPYTGELFF. CDR3 DNA sequence: TGTGCCACCAGCCTTGATTCACCGTACACCGGGGAGCTGTTTTTT. The V and J genes are TRBV15 and TRBJ2-2; D remains unclear. The CDR3 has 15 residues. The germline V gene encodes CDR1 LNHNV and CDR2 YYDKDF (reference sequence). The ends were cut back, 5 bases at V and 3 bases at J, with 13 bases in the middle.

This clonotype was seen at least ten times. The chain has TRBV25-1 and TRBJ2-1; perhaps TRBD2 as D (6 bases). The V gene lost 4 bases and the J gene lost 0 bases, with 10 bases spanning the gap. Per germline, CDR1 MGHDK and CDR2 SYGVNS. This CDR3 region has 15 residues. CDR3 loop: CASSVPGDSYNEQFF. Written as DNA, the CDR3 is TGTGCCAGCAGTGTTCCGGGGGACTCCTACAATGAGCAGTTCTTC.

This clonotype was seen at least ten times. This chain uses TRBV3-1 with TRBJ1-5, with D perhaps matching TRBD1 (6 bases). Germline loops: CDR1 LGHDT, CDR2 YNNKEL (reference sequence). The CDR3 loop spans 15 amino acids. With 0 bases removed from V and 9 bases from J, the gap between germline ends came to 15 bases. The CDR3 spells CASSQEVGGLGPQHF. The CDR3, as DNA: TGTGCCAGCAGCCAAGAGGTGGGGGGGCTGGGGCCCCAGCATTTT. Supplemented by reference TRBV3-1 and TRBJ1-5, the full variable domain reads DTAVSQTPKYLVTQMGNDKSIKCEQNLGHDTMYWYKQDSKKFLKIMFSYNNKELIINETVPNRFSPKSPDKAHLNLHINSLELGDSAVYFCASSQEVGGLGPQHFGDGTRLSIL.

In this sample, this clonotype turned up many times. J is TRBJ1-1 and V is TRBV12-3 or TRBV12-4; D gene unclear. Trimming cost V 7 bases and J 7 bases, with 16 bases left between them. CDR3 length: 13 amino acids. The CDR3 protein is CASTTDVSREAFF. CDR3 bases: TGTGCCAGCACCACGGATGTATCCCGTGAAGCTTTCTTT.

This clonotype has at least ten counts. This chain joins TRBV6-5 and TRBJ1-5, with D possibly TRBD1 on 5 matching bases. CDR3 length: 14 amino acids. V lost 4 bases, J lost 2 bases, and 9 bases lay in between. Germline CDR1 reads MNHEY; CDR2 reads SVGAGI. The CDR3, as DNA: TGTGCCAGCAGTTGGTTAGGGGGCAATCAGCCCCAGCATTTT. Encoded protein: CASSWLGGNQPQHF.

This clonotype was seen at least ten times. The DNA of the CDR3 is TGTGCCAGCAGACATCAGGATCCCGGGGAGCTGTTTTTT. This sequence encodes CASRHQDPGELFF. The chain has TRBV27 and TRBJ2-2; the D is unclear. Germline V lookup: CDR1 MNHEY, CDR2 SMNVEV (reference sequence). CDR3 length: 13 amino acids. V was trimmed by 6 bases and J by 6 bases, leaving 11 bases between them.

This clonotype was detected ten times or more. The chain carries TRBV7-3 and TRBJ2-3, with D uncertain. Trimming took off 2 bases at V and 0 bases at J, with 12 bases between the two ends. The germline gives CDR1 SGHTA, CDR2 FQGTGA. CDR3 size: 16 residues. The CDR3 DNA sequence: TGTGCCAGCAGCTTACTGCCGACTGTTAGCACAGATACGCAGTATTTT. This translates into CASSLLPTVSTDTQYF.

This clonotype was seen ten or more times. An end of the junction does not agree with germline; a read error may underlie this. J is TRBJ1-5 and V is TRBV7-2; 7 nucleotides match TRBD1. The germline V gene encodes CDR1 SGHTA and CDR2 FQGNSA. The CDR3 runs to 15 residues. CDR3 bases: TGTGCCAGCAGCCTATCGTGGGGAGAGGGACAGCCCCAGAATTTT. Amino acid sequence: CASSLSWGEGQPQNF.

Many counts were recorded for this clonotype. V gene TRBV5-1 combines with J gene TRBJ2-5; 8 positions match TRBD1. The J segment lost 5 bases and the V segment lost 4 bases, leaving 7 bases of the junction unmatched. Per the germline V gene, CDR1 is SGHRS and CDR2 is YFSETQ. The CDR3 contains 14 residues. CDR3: CASSGQGLGETQYF. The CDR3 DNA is TGCGCCAGCAGCGGACAGGGCCTTGGGGAGACCCAGTACTTC.

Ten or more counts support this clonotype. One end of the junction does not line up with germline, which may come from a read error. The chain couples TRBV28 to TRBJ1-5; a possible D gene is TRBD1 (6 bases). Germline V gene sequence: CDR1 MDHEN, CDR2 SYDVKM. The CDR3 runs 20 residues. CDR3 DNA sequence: TGTGCCAGCAGTTTACTCCTCGGACAGATAGGGGGGTATAGCAATCAGCCCCAGAATTTT. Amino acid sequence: CASSLLLGQIGGYSNQPQNF.

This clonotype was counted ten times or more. In DNA, the CDR3 is TGTGCCAGCAGTGAATCCACCTCCGGGACCTCCTACGAGCAGTACTTC. Encoded protein: CASSESTSGTSYEQYF. The V call is TRBV2, the J call TRBJ2-7, with D possibly being TRBD1 or TRBD2 (5 bases each). The CDR3 has 16 amino acids. The germline V and J ends were trimmed by 2 bases and 0 bases, with 14 bases remaining between them. Germline V gives CDR1 SNHLY, CDR2 FYNNEI. The full variable domain, in which reference TRBV2 and TRBJ2-7 provide the parts outside the CDR3, is EPEVTQTPSHQVTQMGQEVILRCVPISNHLYFYWYRQILGQKVEFLVSFYNNEISEKSEIFDDQFSVERPDGSNFTLKIRSTKLEDSAMYFCASSESTSGTSYEQYFGPGTRLTVT.

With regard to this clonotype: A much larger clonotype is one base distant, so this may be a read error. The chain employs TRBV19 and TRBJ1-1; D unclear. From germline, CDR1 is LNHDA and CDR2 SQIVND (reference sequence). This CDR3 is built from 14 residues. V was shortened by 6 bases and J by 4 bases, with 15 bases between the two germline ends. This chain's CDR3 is CASSRKGFGTEAFF. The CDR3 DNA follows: TGTGCCAGTAGCAGAAAGGGTTTTGGCACTGAAGCTTTCTTT.

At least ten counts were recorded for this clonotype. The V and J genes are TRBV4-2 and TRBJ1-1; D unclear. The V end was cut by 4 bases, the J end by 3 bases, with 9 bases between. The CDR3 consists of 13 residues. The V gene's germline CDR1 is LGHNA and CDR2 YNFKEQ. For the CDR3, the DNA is TGTGCCAGCAGCCCGAGGGAGGACACTGAAGCTTTCTTT. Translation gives CASSPREDTEAFF.

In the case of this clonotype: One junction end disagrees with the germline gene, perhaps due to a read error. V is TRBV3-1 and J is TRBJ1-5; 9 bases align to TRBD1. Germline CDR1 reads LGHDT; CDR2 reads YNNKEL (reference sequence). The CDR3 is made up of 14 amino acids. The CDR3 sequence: CASSQGDRAQPQNF. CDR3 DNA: TGTGCCAGCAGCCAAGGGGACAGGGCTCAGCCCCAGAATTTT.

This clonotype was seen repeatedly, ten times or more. The CDR3 here is CASSLDEGSYTF. As DNA, the CDR3 is TGTGCCAGCAGCTTAGATGAGGGGAGCTACACCTTC. The chain has TRBV7-9 and TRBJ1-2, with D perhaps TRBD1 (5 bases). CDR1 SEHNR and CDR2 FQNEAQ come from the germline V gene (reference sequence). CDR3 length equals 12 residues. Trimming pared 1 base from V and 9 bases from J, leaving 9 bases between.

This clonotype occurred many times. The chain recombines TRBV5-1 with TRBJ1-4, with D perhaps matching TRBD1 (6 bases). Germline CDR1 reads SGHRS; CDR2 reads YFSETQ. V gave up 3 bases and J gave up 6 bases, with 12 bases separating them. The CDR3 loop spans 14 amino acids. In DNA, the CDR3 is TGCGCCAGCAGCTCGGGGGCGCTGGATGAAAAACTGTTTTTT. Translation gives CASSSGALDEKLFF.

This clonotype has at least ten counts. Here the CDR3 reads CSVEGRGPTDTQYF. The CDR3 coding sequence is TGCAGCGTTGAGGGCAGGGGGCCGACAGATACGCAGTATTTT. The chain employs TRBV29-1 and TRBJ2-3, with 8 bases identical to TRBD1. J lost 3 bases, V lost 3 bases, and 5 bases had no gene match. The length of the CDR3 is 14 residues. Germline V gives CDR1 SQVTM, CDR2 ANQGSEA.

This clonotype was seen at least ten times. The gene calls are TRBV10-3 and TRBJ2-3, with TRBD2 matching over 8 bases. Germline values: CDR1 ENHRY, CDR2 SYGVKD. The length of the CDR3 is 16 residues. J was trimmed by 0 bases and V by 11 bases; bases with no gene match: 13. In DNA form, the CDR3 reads TGTGCCTCCCGGCGGGTAGCGGGGCCTAGCACAGATACGCAGTATTTT. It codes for CASRRVAGPSTDTQYF.